Each of the 24 T cell receptor beta chains below was sequenced from the same sample in a study of early T cells in non-severe SARS-CoV-2 infection. TCRdb independently ran MiXCR on the 5' RACE reads; one entry per CDR3 protein. The data show 45,000 to 65,000 distinct CDR3 sequences, 9.5% to 12% seen once. Sequencing used whole blood. The receptors stem from an adult who was a healthcare worker with PCR-confirmed SARS-CoV-2 infection or an uninfected control (not recorded which).

This clonotype was seen at least ten times. The V gene is TRBV11-2, the J gene TRBJ1-3; D is possibly TRBD1 (6 bases). The CDR3 loop spans 15 amino acids. CDR1 is SGHAT and CDR2 is FQNNGV in the germline V gene. Trimming cost V 2 bases and J 1 base, with 9 bases left between them. In DNA, the CDR3 is TGTGCCAGCAGCTTACTAGGGGGGTCTGGAAACACCATATATTTT. Translating it yields CASSLLGGSGNTIYF.

This clonotype was seen a few times. The rearrangement joins TRBV12-3 or TRBV12-4 to TRBJ1-5; D unclear. The CDR3 is 15 residues long. Deletions cut 2 bases from V and 4 bases from J, with 12 bases between. This CDR3 is CASSLSGTGNQPQHF. The DNA of the CDR3 is TGTGCCAGCAGTTTATCCGGCACGGGGAATCAGCCCCAGCATTTT.

The V and J genes are TRBV20-1 and TRBJ2-7; 7 bases match TRBD1. The CDR3 sequence is 14 residues long. Germline CDR1 DFQATT, CDR2 SNEGSKA (reference sequence). J was trimmed by 2 bases and V by 0 bases; bases with no gene match: 4. In DNA form, the CDR3 reads TGCAGTGCTAGAGATCGGACAGGCACCTACGAGCAGTACTTC. This sequence encodes CSARDRTGTYEQYF.

The sample holds many counts of this clonotype. The CDR3 protein is CASSQDWGGPTNEKLFF. DNA of the CDR3: TGTGCCAGCAGCCAAGATTGGGGGGGGCCAACTAATGAAAAACTGTTTTTT. V usage is TRBV14 and J usage is TRBJ1-4; TRBD1 might be the D (6 bases). This CDR3 contains 17 residues. Between the trimmed V and J ends, which lost 0 bases and 0 bases, there was a span of 11 bases. Looked up from germline, CDR1 is SGHDN and CDR2 is FVKESK.

This clonotype was recorded many times. The chain uses TRBV20-1 and TRBJ1-5; D is unclear. Germline CDR1 DFQATT, CDR2 SNEGSKA (reference sequence). CDR3 length equals 13 residues. With 6 bases removed from V and 2 bases from J, the gap between germline ends came to 11 bases. CDR3 residues: CSAHSEGNQPQHF. The CDR3 DNA sequence: TGCAGTGCCCACAGCGAAGGCAATCAGCCCCAGCATTTT.

This clonotype appeared a single time. A read error may explain this, as a much larger clone is one base away. The conserved phenylalanine or tryptophan is not found at the CDR3 terminus, so this likely reflects a read error. The chain joins TRBV27 to TRBJ2-3; D tentatively fits TRBD1 or TRBD2 (5 bases each). V lost 5 bases, J lost 1 base, and 7 bases lay in between. The length of the CDR3 is 13 residues. Germline V lookup: CDR1 MNHEY, CDR2 SMNVEV (reference sequence). The CDR3 region has the DNA TGTGCCAGCAGTGGGGGAGGCACAGATACGCAGTATATT. It specifies CASSGGGTDTQYI.

This clonotype was recorded at least ten times. The chain recombines TRBV6-5 with TRBJ1-2; tentative D call: TRBD1 (6 bases). Germline loops: CDR1 MNHEY, CDR2 SVGAGI. V lost 7 bases and J 3 bases, leaving 21 bases between the germline ends. The CDR3 is made up of 16 amino acids. The CDR3 protein is CASNPSRGGRDYGYTF. The CDR3 DNA follows: TGTGCCAGCAACCCAAGCAGAGGGGGAAGGGACTATGGCTACACCTTC.

This clonotype came up a few times. The chain joins TRBV6-1 to TRBJ2-3; D call uncertain. The CDR3 consists of 12 residues. The V and J ends lost 7 bases and 0 bases respectively, with 5 bases between them. Germline CDR1 reads MNHNS; CDR2 reads SASEGT. CDR3 amino acids: CASTQSTDTQYF. CDR3 nucleotides: TGTGCCAGCACCCAGAGCACAGATACGCAGTATTTT.

This clonotype was observed at least ten times. The chain recombines TRBV5-5 with TRBJ2-5; the D gene is possibly TRBD2 (6 bases). V was cut by 2 bases and J by 7 bases, with 15 bases left in between. The CDR3 runs 14 residues. The germline CDR1 and CDR2 sequences are SGHKS and YYEKEE (reference sequence). This chain's CDR3 is CASSFLSRRGTQYF. CDR3 bases: TGTGCCAGCAGCTTTCTGAGTAGGCGGGGGACCCAGTACTTC.

The chain is built from TRBV7-9 and TRBJ2-1; D tentatively fits TRBD1 or TRBD2 (6 bases each). Per the germline V gene, CDR1 is SEHNR and CDR2 is FQNEAQ (reference sequence). This CDR3 comprises 16 residues. The V end lost 7 bases, the J end lost 3 bases, and 19 bases lay between the germline ends. The CDR3 DNA sequence: TGTGCCAGCACCATCCCCTCGGGGGCGCGCTACAATGAGCAGTTCTTC. Protein product: CASTIPSGARYNEQFF.

In this sample, this clonotype turned up many times. CDR3 amino acids: CSASYRREETQYF. CDR3 in DNA: TGCAGTGCTAGCTATCGCAGGGAAGAGACCCAGTACTTC. The chain links TRBV20-1 to TRBJ2-5, with a tentative D call TRBD1 (5 bases). This CDR3 has 13 residues. Germline V gene lookup returns CDR1 DFQATT and CDR2 SNEGSKA (reference sequence). Trimming removed 3 bases at V and 3 bases at J, with 11 bases between.

This clonotype was counted only a few times. This rearrangement joins TRBV3-1 to TRBJ2-2; 9 bases line up with TRBD1. CDR1 LGHDT and CDR2 YNNKEL come from the germline V gene (reference sequence). The CDR3 runs to 16 residues. V lost 0 bases to trimming and J lost 2 bases; unmatched junction nucleotides: 1. CDR3 in amino acids: CASSQETGGNTGELFF. CDR3 nucleotides: TGTGCCAGCAGCCAAGAGACAGGGGGTAACACCGGGGAGCTGTTTTTT.

V gene TRBV7-2 combines with J gene TRBJ2-5, with a possible D match to TRBD2 (6 bases). The CDR3 is 14 residues long. V was shortened by 5 bases and J by 2 bases, with 12 bases between the two germline ends. Germline assignment: CDR1 SGHTA and CDR2 FQGNSA. In DNA form, the CDR3 reads TGTGCCAGCAGCCCCCCGGGGGTACAAGAGACCCAGTACTTC. Encoded protein: CASSPPGVQETQYF.

The V call is TRBV4-1, the J call TRBJ1-1, with D tentatively TRBD1 (5 bases). This CDR3 has 16 residues. CDR1 is MGHRA, CDR2 YSYEKL, per germline. Between the trimmed V and J ends, which lost 4 bases and 2 bases, there was a span of 17 bases. CDR3: CASSPGGSGLNTEAFF. The CDR3 nucleotides read TGCGCCAGCAGCCCCGGGGGGTCAGGGCTTAACACTGAAGCTTTCTTT.

This clonotype occurred a few times. This rearrangement joins TRBV7-2 to TRBJ2-3, with unresolved D. The CDR3 extends over 14 amino acids. Germline CDR1 reads SGHTA; CDR2 reads FQGNSA. V lost 5 bases to trimming and J lost 3 bases, with 12 bases between them. CDR3 coding DNA: TGTGCCAGCAGCCCGACCCTAGGAACAGATACGCAGTATTTT. Translation: CASSPTLGTDTQYF. The full variable domain, its missing parts supplied by reference TRBV7-2 and TRBJ2-3, is GAGVSQSPSNKVTEKGKDVELRCDPISGHTALYWYRQSLGQGLEFLIYFQGNSAPDKSGLPSDRFSAERTGGSVSTLTIQRTQQEDSAVYLCASSPTLGTDTQYFGPGTRLTVL.

This clonotype has ten or more counts. V and J are TRBV28 and TRBJ2-7, with 8 bases fitting TRBD1. Germline values: CDR1 MDHEN, CDR2 SYDVKM. V was clipped by 2 bases and J by 5 bases; unmatched bases: 5. The CDR3 extends over 14 amino acids. The CDR3 is CASSLGQGAHEQYF. CDR3 DNA: TGTGCCAGCAGTTTAGGCCAGGGGGCCCACGAGCAGTACTTC.

In its sample, this clonotype was seen many times. V and J are TRBV28 and TRBJ2-3, with D perhaps matching TRBD2 (5 bases). The germline V gene encodes CDR1 MDHEN and CDR2 SYDVKM. Trimming pared 6 bases from V and 2 bases from J, leaving 12 bases between. This CDR3 comprises 14 residues. CDR3 nucleotides: TGTGCCAGCAGAACTGGCGGGTCCACAGATACGCAGTATTTT. Translating gives CASRTGGSTDTQYF.

This rearrangement joins TRBV7-2 to TRBJ1-3; D might be TRBD1 (5 bases). V was clipped by 1 base and J by 2 bases, with 6 bases between them. The CDR3 is 14 residues long. From germline, CDR1 is SGHTA and CDR2 FQGNSA. The CDR3 nucleotides are TGTGCCAGCAGCTTAGGGGGCACTGGAAACACCATATATTTT. Its protein product is CASSLGGTGNTIYF. Variable domain in full (rest from reference TRBV7-2 and TRBJ1-3): GAGVSQSPSNKVTEKGKDVELRCDPISGHTALYWYRQSLGQGLEFLIYFQGNSAPDKSGLPSDRFSAERTGGSVSTLTIQRTQQEDSAVYLCASSLGGTGNTIYFGEGSWLTVV.

The gene calls are TRBV5-1 and TRBJ2-1; 8 bases are shared with TRBD1. J gave up 8 bases and V 2 bases, and 9 bases lay outside the gene matches. Germline V gives CDR1 SGHRS, CDR2 YFSETQ. The CDR3 is made up of 15 amino acids. The CDR3 spells CASSFTGTGGDEQFF. The DNA of the CDR3 is TGCGCCAGCAGCTTTACCGGGACAGGCGGCGATGAGCAGTTCTTC.

At least ten counts were recorded for this clonotype. The chain has TRBV7-8 and TRBJ1-1; maybe TRBD1 (5 bases). The CDR3 extends over 15 amino acids. Deletions cut 0 bases from V and 0 bases from J, with 8 bases between. CDR1 and CDR2 (germline): SGHVS, FQNEAQ. The chain's CDR3 is CASSLAGRLNTEAFF. CDR3 nucleotides: TGTGCCAGCAGCTTAGCGGGACGGTTGAACACTGAAGCTTTCTTT. Full variable domain (rest looked up from reference TRBV7-8 and TRBJ1-1): GAGVSQSPRYKVAKRGQDVALRCDPISGHVSLFWYQQALGQGPEFLTYFQNEAQLDKSGLPSDRFFAERPEGSVSTLKIQRTQQEDSAVYLCASSLAGRLNTEAFFGQGTRLTVV.

This clonotype was recorded many times. This chain uses TRBV14 with TRBJ2-2; TRBD2 aligns across 11 bases. The V and J ends lost 4 bases and 0 bases, in that order; junction bases with no gene match: 7. Germline V gives CDR1 SGHDN, CDR2 FVKESK. The CDR3 runs 18 residues. In DNA, the CDR3 is TGTGCCAGCAGCCCCTACGAGGGACTAGCGGCGAACACCGGGGAGCTGTTTTTT. This translates into CASSPYEGLAANTGELFF.

This clonotype has a handful of counts. The chain employs TRBV28 and TRBJ1-2, with TRBD1 as a possible D gene (6 bases). Trimming left V 4 bases short and J 4 bases short, with 7 bases between. This CDR3 region has 12 residues. Germline values: CDR1 MDHEN, CDR2 SYDVKM. The CDR3 spells CASSSGAYGYTF. For the CDR3, the DNA is TGTGCCAGCAGTTCAGGGGCCTATGGCTACACCTTC.

Remarks on this clonotype: This may stem from a read error, because a much larger clone lies one nucleotide away. The chain is built from TRBV6-6 and TRBJ1-2; D remains unclear. From germline, CDR1 is MNHNY and CDR2 SVGAGI (reference sequence). The ends were cut back, 5 bases at V and 1 base at J, with 14 bases in the middle. CDR3 length: 15 residues. The CDR3 is CASSAGVNNNYGYTF. For the CDR3, the DNA is TGTGCCAGCAGTGCCGGCGTCAACAATAACTATGGCTACACCTTC.

This clonotype was picked up a small number of times. The rearrangement links TRBV6-2 or TRBV6-3 to TRBJ2-2; 11 bases are shared with TRBD2. The V segment lost 0 bases and the J segment 1 base; nucleotides outside the gene matches: 4. CDR1 MNHEY and CDR2 SVGEGT come from the germline V gene. This CDR3 region has 18 residues. This CDR3 reads CASSYSSSGGQNTGELFF. The CDR3 DNA reads as TGTGCCAGCAGTTACTCCTCTAGCGGGGGGCAGAACACCGGGGAGCTGTTTTTT.